The clone carrying this TCR beta chain was detected a few times. Its antigen is unknown. The data were taken from a study of CD8+ T cells in alopecia areata. Extraction and reverse transcription of RNA yielded cDNA as the sequencing template. Sequenced by immunoSEQ multiplex PCR; TCRdb stores in-frame clones only, minus some. The data show fewer than 250,000 clones, roughly two fifths seen once. The germline V gene encodes CDR1 LNHDA and CDR2 SQIVND (reference sequence). Trimming stripped 8 bases from V and 0 bases from J, with 5 bases between. The CDR3 has 13 residues. General observations from the study: One nonresponder leaves baseline CD8+ expansion's link to response uncertain. Scalp samples also yield sequences of resident alphabeta T cells from normal skin. Tofacitinib significantly lowered scalp clonality and expanded CD8+ clones among the top 100.

Treatment reported: oral pan-JAK inhibitor, 5-10 mg twice daily. The sequence derives from a human donor with alopecia areata. This chain connects TRBV19 to TRBJ2-6; D is undetermined. Sequenced material: CD4+ T cells sorted from blood, taken at approximately week 37, from a patient treated with tofacitinib. CDR3 region: CASWGSGANVLTF. CDR3 in DNA: TGTGCCAGTTGGGGCTCTGGGGCCAACGTCCTGACTTTC.